Many counts were recorded for the clone carrying this T cell receptor beta chain. As yet, its antigen is unknown. This record comes from a study of molecular identifiers for immune sequencing clone quantification. The CD8+CD4-CCR7+CD45RA+ phenotype defined the sorted naive CD8 T cells. Overall study results and limits: Clones that exceeded 20 RNA copies held over 99% of effector molecules, yet under 1% in naive cells. Highly expanded clone sizes could be underestimated through barcode sharing by identical TCR molecules.

From germline, CDR1 is MNHEY and CDR2 SMNVEV (reference sequence). The CDR3 consists of 10 residues. Deletions cut 6 bases from V and 13 bases from J, with 10 bases between. TCRdb reprocessed the PCR reads with MiXCR, giving one entry per CDR3 protein. The sample yields more than 300,000 distinct CDR3 sequences, over 20% seen once. The J gene is TRBJ2-1, the V gene TRBV27; D possibly matches TRBD1 or TRBD2 (5 bases each). The origin of this receptor is a human donor in good health. Some libraries in this study had Jurkat cell RNA spiked in. Sequencing was done on a sample of naive CD8+ T cells from blood, with Jurkat cell RNA spiked in. Subset of the sample: FACS-sorted CD8+CD4-CCR7+CD45RA+ naive T cells. CDR3 loop: CASRGRGQFF. The CDR3 nucleotides are TGTGCCAGCAGGGGACGAGGTCAGTTCTTC.